A selection of T cell receptor beta chains follows, all from one sample in a study of blood T cell repertoires in COVID-19. Method: immunoSEQ multiplex PCR; TCRdb's copy keeps in-frame clones and lacks some. The sample has 200,000 or so clones; over 70% are singletons. Sequenced: peripheral blood. The source of these receptors is a man aged 60 to 69 with active or convalescent COVID-19. CDR3s include the opening cysteine and the closing phenylalanine or tryptophan. A D gene is named only where the DNA matches it firmly. Where a row states a size, it is once, few, many or the class of an expanded clone; other rows omit it.

J gene: TRBJ2-2; V gene: TRBV5-6; clone size: -; D gene: TRBD1; CDR3 protein: CASSLGTGRGTGELFF; CDR3 DNA: TGTGCCAGCAGCCTCGGGACAGGGCGTGGCACCGGGGAGCTGTTTTTT
J gene: TRBJ2-3; V gene: TRBV5-4; clone size: few; D gene: -; CDR3 protein: CASSSMGAGLTDTQYF; CDR3 DNA: TGTGCCAGCAGCTCCATGGGTGCGGGACTCACAGATACGCAGTATTTT
J gene: TRBJ2-7; V gene: TRBV19; clone size: -; D gene: TRBD1; CDR3 protein: CASSFDRGSYEQYF; CDR3 DNA: TGTGCCAGTAGCTTCGACAGGGGATCATACGAGCAGTACTTC
J gene: TRBJ2-7; V gene: TRBV5-5; clone size: -; D gene: TRBD2; CDR3 protein: CASRPTVGQRGANEQYF; CDR3 DNA: TGTGCCAGCAGACCTACGGTTGGACAGCGGGGGGCCAACGAGCAGTACTTC
J gene: TRBJ1-2; V gene: TRBV25-1; clone size: -; D gene: -; CDR3 protein: CASSEWGVPYGYTF; CDR3 DNA: TGTGCCAGCAGTGAATGGGGGGTTCCCTATGGCTACACCTTC
J gene: TRBJ1-2; V gene: TRBV7-9; clone size: -; D gene: TRBD1; CDR3 protein: CASSLNRGDYGYTF; CDR3 DNA: TGTGCCAGCAGCCTAAACAGGGGAGACTATGGCTACACCTTC
J gene: TRBJ2-7; V gene: TRBV18; clone size: -; D gene: -; CDR3 protein: CASSSGAGVPYEQYF; CDR3 DNA: TGTGCCAGCTCCTCCGGGGCAGGGGTACCCTACGAGCAGTACTTC
J gene: TRBJ2-2; V gene: TRBV5-6; clone size: -; D gene: TRBD1; CDR3 protein: CASSSLGQGIRTGELFF; CDR3 DNA: TGTGCCAGCAGCTCGTTGGGACAGGGCATCAGGACCGGGGAGCTGTTTTTT
J gene: TRBJ2-1; V gene: TRBV5-6; clone size: -; D gene: -; CDR3 protein: CASSSYPGTSNEQFF; CDR3 DNA: TGTGCCAGCAGTTCTTACCCCGGGACTTCCAATGAGCAGTTCTTC
J gene: TRBJ2-1; V gene: TRBV29-1; clone size: -; D gene: TRBD2; CDR3 protein: CSVVGLAGGSNEQFF; CDR3 DNA: TGCAGCGTGGTGGGACTAGCGGGAGGGTCCAATGAGCAGTTCTTC
J gene: TRBJ2-7; V gene: TRBV4-1; clone size: -; D gene: -; CDR3 protein: CASSQGTQGLYEQYF; CDR3 DNA: TGCGCCAGCAGCCAAGGGACCCAGGGACTCTACGAGCAGTACTTC
J gene: TRBJ2-3; V gene: TRBV5-6; clone size: -; D gene: -; CDR3 protein: CASSLTSSRNTQYF; CDR3 DNA: TGTGCCAGCAGCTTGACGTCTAGCCGGAATACGCAGTATTTT
J gene: TRBJ1-2; V gene: TRBV7-2; clone size: -; D gene: -; CDR3 protein: CASSLQGVLNYGYTF; CDR3 DNA: TGTGCCAGCAGCTTACAGGGTGTCCTTAACTATGGCTACACCTTC
J gene: TRBJ1-2; V gene: TRBV5-1; clone size: -; D gene: TRBD1; CDR3 protein: CASSLTGTGVGHTF; CDR3 DNA: TGCGCCAGCAGCTTAACCGGGACAGGGGTTGGCCACACCTTC
J gene: TRBJ1-1; V gene: TRBV27; clone size: -; D gene: -; CDR3 protein: CASSLLAGIYPSTEAFF; CDR3 DNA: TGTGCCAGCAGTTTATTGGCGGGAATTTATCCCTCCACTGAAGCTTTCTTT
J gene: TRBJ2-3; V gene: TRBV3-1/TRBV3-2; clone size: -; D gene: TRBD2; CDR3 protein: CASSQRREGPLEYF; CDR3 DNA: TGTGCCAGCAGCCAACGGCGGGAGGGGCCCCTGGAGTATTTT
J gene: TRBJ1-2; V gene: TRBV19; clone size: -; D gene: TRBD1; CDR3 protein: CASGTGAPYGYTF; CDR3 DNA: TGTGCCAGTGGTACAGGGGCACCATATGGCTACACCTTC